This T cell receptor (beta chain) was captured in a study of response to subunit inactivated influenza vaccine listed by TCRdb under 2018. Some background on the complete study: To follow how T cells responded to a trivalent subunit inactivated influenza vaccine, the researchers relied on deep quantitative profiling of the T cell receptor repertoire.

Here is what the overall study found, with its caveats: It was suggested by the authors that each seasonal influenza vaccination may recruit only a limited number of new T cells.

The library came from RT-PCR. Reads for this sample came from an Illumina HiSeq 2500. TCRdb took the public reads, trimmed them with fastp at Q25, ran MiXCR for clone calling and kept in-frame beta chains. Entries that share a CDR3 protein sequence are merged under the most common genes and DNA. The sample profile shows around 540,000 distinct CDR3 sequences; about 10% of them were found once. Jointly, the top ten make up more than 8.5% of the sample. The CDR3, from cysteine to phenylalanine, totals 16 residues. Here the CDR3 DNA is all that survives: 48 bases in frame from base 1. CDR1 is given as SEHNR and CDR2 as FQNEAQ, both from the germline V gene (reference sequence). Regarding this clonotype: The clone's antigen remains unknown. Mismatch with germline at one junction end may stem from a read error.

The chain is made from TRBV7-9 and TRBJ2-1; TRBD1 agrees with 9 junctional bases. This TCR came from a man aged 45-60 years who received an inactivated influenza vaccine. Donor details come from another sample of the same person, matched by shared clones. Sequencing was performed on PBMCs from blood, taken on the day of vaccination. The CDR3 protein: CASSDWTGVDYIEQFF. The bases read TGTGCCAGCAGCGACTGGACAGGGGTTGACTACATTGAGCAGTTCTTC.